This is a list of T cell receptor beta chains from one sample in a study of blood T cell repertoires in COVID-19. Some clones are missing from TCRdb's copy, which holds only in-frame ones; the method was immunoSEQ multiplex PCR. The repertoire includes over 90,000 clones, about nine tenths of them detected once, and around 4.4% sits in the top ten. Specimen: peripheral blood. The receptors originated from a man between 18 and 29 years old with acute or convalescent COVID-19. Each CDR3 is given with its conserved first and last residue. A D gene is named only where the DNA matches it firmly. The size entry is marked missing in some rows and otherwise reads once, few, many or a size class.

DNA: TGTGCCAGCAGTGGTATAAATAGGGGACTTTTCACAGATACGCAGTATTTT
CDR3: CASSGINRGLFTDTQYF
J: TRBJ2-3
V: TRBV6-1
D: .
size: .

DNA: TGTGCCAGCAGTCCGCCTGGGACAGTCGACCATGAGACCCAGTACTTC
CDR3: CASSPPGTVDHETQYF
J: TRBJ2-5
V: TRBV28
D: TRBD1
size: .

DNA: TGTGCCAGCAGCCCAAGGCAGGGGACTAATGAAAAACTGTTTTTT
CDR3: CASSPRQGTNEKLFF
J: TRBJ1-4
V: TRBV7-9
D: .
size: .

DNA: TGTGCCAGCAGCTTAATAGCGGCTGCAACTAATGAAAAACTGTTTTTT
CDR3: CASSLIAAATNEKLFF
J: TRBJ1-4
V: TRBV7-9
D: .
size: once

DNA: TGTGCCACCAGTGACTTGGGACAAACTAGCACAGATACGCAGTATTTT
CDR3: CATSDLGQTSTDTQYF
J: TRBJ2-3
V: TRBV24-1
D: .
size: .

DNA: TGCGCCAGCAGCTTGCTGCTAACGAGGAACACCGGGGAGCTGTTTTTT
CDR3: CASSLLLTRNTGELFF
J: TRBJ2-2
V: TRBV5-1
D: .
size: .

DNA: TGTGCCAGCAGCAATGGACAGACCTACAATGAGCAGTTCTTC
CDR3: CASSNGQTYNEQFF
J: TRBJ2-1
V: TRBV21-1
D: .
size: .

DNA: TGTGCCAGCAGCCAGCAGGGAAGGGACACTGAAGCTTTCTTT
CDR3: CASSQQGRDTEAFF
J: TRBJ1-1
V: TRBV3-1/TRBV3-2
D: .
size: once

DNA: TGTGCCAGCAGTTATGACAGGGCGTCCCTCCACTTT
CDR3: CASSYDRASLHF
J: TRBJ1-6
V: TRBV6-5
D: TRBD1
size: .

DNA: TGTGCCTGGAGCCACCAGGGGGCTGCTGGTAATTCACCCCTCCACTTT
CDR3: CAWSHQGAAGNSPLHF
J: TRBJ1-6
V: TRBV30
D: TRBD1
size: .

DNA: TGTGCCAGCCGCGACCAGGGCCTTGAAGCTTTCTTT
CDR3: CASRDQGLEAFF
J: TRBJ1-1
V: TRBV2
D: .
size: .

DNA: TGTGCCAGCAGCCAAGATCCTCTTCTGGACAGGGGCCCTTACAATGAGCAGTTCTTC
CDR3: CASSQDPLLDRGPYNEQFF
J: TRBJ2-1
V: TRBV3-1/TRBV3-2
D: TRBD1
size: .

DNA: TGTGCCAGCAGCTTAGCCCAGGGGGCGCCGGGCAATCAGCCCCAGCATTTT
CDR3: CASSLAQGAPGNQPQHF
J: TRBJ1-5
V: TRBV7-8
D: TRBD1
size: .

DNA: TGCGCCAGCAGCCAAGATAGAGGGACAGGGGGAGGTCAGCCCCAGCATTTT
CDR3: CASSQDRGTGGGQPQHF
J: TRBJ1-5
V: TRBV4-1
D: TRBD1
size: .

DNA: TGTGCCAGCAGCCGCGGGGGGCCCCAGCATTTT
CDR3: CASSRGGPQHF
J: TRBJ1-5
V: TRBV6-2/TRBV6-3
D: .
size: .

DNA: TGTGCCTGGAGTTCGCGGACAGGCATGAACACTGAAGCTTTCTTT
CDR3: CAWSSRTGMNTEAFF
J: TRBJ1-1
V: TRBV30
D: TRBD1
size: .

DNA: TGTGCCAGCAGTGAAGCGGAGGGCCTCTTTGAGCAGTACTTC
CDR3: CASSEAEGLFEQYF
J: TRBJ2-7
V: TRBV6-1
D: .
size: .